These 2 T cell receptor beta chains originate from one sample sequenced in a study of CD8 T cells in Susac syndrome. The RNA, 0.5 to 1 ug, was put through reverse transcription using random hexamers. A single record per CDR3 protein comes from TCRdb applying MiXCR to the immunoSEQ multiplex PCR reads. The table lists roughly 130,000 distinct CDR3 sequences, around 94% of them singletons, with about 0.29% in the top ten. The sequenced sample was CD8+ T cells from PBMCs. The receptors stem from a human donor with Susac syndrome.

V gene TRBV20-1 combines with J gene TRBJ2-2; D gene unclear. Trimming took off 6 bases at V and 5 bases at J, with 19 bases between the two ends. Germline loops: CDR1 DFQATT, CDR2 SNEGSKA (reference sequence). This CDR3 has 15 amino acids. The CDR3 region has the DNA TGCAGTGCCCACCGACTGAGTTCGGTGACCGGGGAGCTGTTTTTT. As protein: CSAHRLSSVTGELFF.

This sequence joins TRBV5-6 and TRBJ2-5; D possibly corresponds to TRBD2 (5 bases). Trimming removed 4 bases from V and 1 base from J, with 11 bases in between. This CDR3 has 14 residues. CDR1 SGHDT and CDR2 YYEEEE come from the germline V gene. The CDR3: CASSREARQETQYF. The CDR3 DNA reads TGTGCCAGCAGCCGGGAAGCCCGCCAAGAGACCCAGTACTTC. Full variable domain (outside the CDR3, taken from reference TRBV5-6 and TRBJ2-5): DAGVTQSPTHLIKTRGQQVTLRCSPKSGHDTVSWYQQALGQGPQFIFQYYEEEERQRGNFPDRFSGHQFPNYSSELNVNALLLGDSALYLCASSREARQETQYFGPGTRLLVL.